A single sample is the source of the 9 T cell receptor beta chains below, sequenced in a study of T cell clonotyping in hematopoietic cell transplantation. This table comes from immunoSEQ multiplex PCR, and its TCRdb copy is limited to in-frame clones, with some not included. The sample yields more than 20,000 clones, 70% to 85% seen once. As for time point: recipient sample about 28 days before transplant, after cytoreduction. The sequenced sample was peripheral blood mononuclear cells, obtained before stem cell transplant. Receptors were obtained from an older woman with acute myeloid leukemia. Some clones in this sample may be carry-over from other donors' samples.

Relative to its sample, this clone is medium-sized (0.01 to 0.1%). The chain carries TRBV4-3 and TRBJ2-2; D tentatively reads TRBD1 or TRBD2 (5 bases each). The length of the CDR3 is 14 residues. Trimming stripped 6 bases from V and 4 bases from J, with 12 bases between. Germline V lookup: CDR1 LGHNA, CDR2 YSLEER. CDR3 nucleotides: TGCGCCAGCAGACCGGGACGGGTCACCGGGGAGCTGTTTTTT. This translates into CASRPGRVTGELFF.

V gene TRBV14 combines with J gene TRBJ1-1, with no clear D. Germline lookup yields CDR1 SGHDN and CDR2 FVKESK. CDR3 size: 14 residues. V lost 0 bases to trimming and J lost 2 bases, with 7 bases between them. The CDR3 coding sequence is TGTGCCAGCAGCCAAGAATACAGCAACACTGAAGCTTTCTTT. Protein product: CASSQEYSNTEAFF.

This clone was observed a single time. The gene calls are TRBV7-8 and TRBJ1-4, with no clear D. Germline CDR1 SGHVS, CDR2 FQNEAQ. Trimming removed 6 bases from V and 5 bases from J, with 13 bases in between. The CDR3 is 14 residues long. The CDR3 spells CASRRGSINEKLFF. CDR3 DNA: TGTGCCAGCAGACGTGGGAGTATCAATGAAAAACTGTTTTTT.

V gene TRBV7-3 combines with J gene TRBJ2-2; tentative D call: TRBD2 (7 bases). With 3 bases removed from V and 6 bases from J, the gap between germline ends came to 14 bases. Germline V lookup: CDR1 SGHTA, CDR2 FQGTGA. CDR3 size: 15 residues. CDR3 amino acids: CASSLGGGLPGELFF. Written as DNA, the CDR3 is TGTGCCAGCAGCTTGGGGGGGGGCCTTCCCGGGGAGCTGTTTTTT.

This chain connects TRBV5-6 to TRBJ2-2; no clear D gene. CDR1 and CDR2 from the germline V gene are SGHDT and YYEEEE. This CDR3 contains 15 residues. V shed 4 bases and J shed 1 base, with 11 bases lying between them. This CDR3 reads CASSPLEMNTGELFF. In DNA, the CDR3 is TGTGCCAGCAGCCCTTTGGAGATGAACACCGGGGAGCTGTTTTTT.

This chain links TRBV29-1 with TRBJ1-1; possible D gene TRBD1, 5 bases. Germline values: CDR1 SQVTM, CDR2 ANQGSEA. The CDR3 has 11 amino acids. Trimming cost V 6 bases and J 5 bases, with 10 bases left between them. The CDR3 DNA is TGCAGCGTGACCAGGGATACTGAAGCTTTCTTT. Translated, it gives CSVTRDTEAFF. Variable domain in full (rest from reference TRBV29-1 and TRBJ1-1): SAVISQKPSRDICQRGTSLTIQCQVDSQVTMMFWYRQQPGQSLTLIATANQGSEATYESGFVIDKFPISRPNLTFSTLTVSNMSPEDSSIYLCSVTRDTEAFFGQGTRLTVV.

J is TRBJ2-7 and V is TRBV27; D unresolved. The CDR3 is 11 amino acids. The V end was cut by 3 bases, the J end by 4 bases, with 4 bases between. Germline CDR1 is MNHEY and CDR2 is SMNVEV (reference sequence). CDR3 residues: CASSFRYEQYF. Written as DNA, the CDR3 is TGTGCCAGCAGTTTCCGGTACGAGCAGTACTTC.

The rearrangement joins TRBV20-1 to TRBJ1-1; D gene uncertain. Trimming took off 3 bases at V and 8 bases at J, with 10 bases between the two ends. CDR3 length equals 11 residues. Germline values: CDR1 DFQATT, CDR2 SNEGSKA (reference sequence). CDR3: CSASSGGEAFF. The CDR3 nucleotides are TGCAGTGCTAGTTCCGGTGGAGAAGCTTTCTTT.

V gene TRBV21-1 combines with J gene TRBJ1-5. TRBV21-1 is listed as a pseudogene. CDR3 size: 19 residues. The CDR3 sequence: CASSKGAGRAEDSNQPQHF. Here the CDR3 DNA reads TGTGCCAGCAGCAAAGGGGCGGGGAGAGCAGAAGATAGCAATCAGCCCCAGCATTTT.